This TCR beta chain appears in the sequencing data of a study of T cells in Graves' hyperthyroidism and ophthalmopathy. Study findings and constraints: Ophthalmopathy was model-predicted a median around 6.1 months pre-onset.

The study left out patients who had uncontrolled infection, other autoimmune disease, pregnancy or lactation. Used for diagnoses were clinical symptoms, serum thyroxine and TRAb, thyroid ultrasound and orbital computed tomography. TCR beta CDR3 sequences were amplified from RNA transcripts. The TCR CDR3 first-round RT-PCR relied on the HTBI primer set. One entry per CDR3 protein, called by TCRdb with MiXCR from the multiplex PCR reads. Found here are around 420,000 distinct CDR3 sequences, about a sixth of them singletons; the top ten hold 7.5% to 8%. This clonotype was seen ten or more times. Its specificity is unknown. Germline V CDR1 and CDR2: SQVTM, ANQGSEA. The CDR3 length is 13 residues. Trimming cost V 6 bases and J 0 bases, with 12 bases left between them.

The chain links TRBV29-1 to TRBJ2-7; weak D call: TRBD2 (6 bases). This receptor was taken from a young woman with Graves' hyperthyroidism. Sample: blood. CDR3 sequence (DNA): TGCAGCGTCGCCGCGGGACTCTCCTACGAGCAGTACTTC. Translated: CSVAAGLSYEQYF.